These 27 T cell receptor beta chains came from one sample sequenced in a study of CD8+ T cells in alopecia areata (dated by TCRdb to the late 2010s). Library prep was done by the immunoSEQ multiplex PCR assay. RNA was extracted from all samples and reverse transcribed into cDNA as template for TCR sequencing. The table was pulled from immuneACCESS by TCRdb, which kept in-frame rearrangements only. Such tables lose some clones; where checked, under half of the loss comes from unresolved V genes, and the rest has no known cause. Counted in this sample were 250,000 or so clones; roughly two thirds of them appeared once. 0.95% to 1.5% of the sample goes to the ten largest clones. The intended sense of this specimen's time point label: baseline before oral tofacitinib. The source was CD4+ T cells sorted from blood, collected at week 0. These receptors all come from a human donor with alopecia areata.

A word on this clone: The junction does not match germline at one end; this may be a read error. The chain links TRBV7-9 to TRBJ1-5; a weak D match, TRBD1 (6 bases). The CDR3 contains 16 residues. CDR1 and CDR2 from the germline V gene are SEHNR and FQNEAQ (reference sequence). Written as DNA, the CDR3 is TGTGCCAGCAGCTTGGATACAGGGATTAGCGATCAGCCCCAGCATTTT. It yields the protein CASSLDTGISDQPQHF.

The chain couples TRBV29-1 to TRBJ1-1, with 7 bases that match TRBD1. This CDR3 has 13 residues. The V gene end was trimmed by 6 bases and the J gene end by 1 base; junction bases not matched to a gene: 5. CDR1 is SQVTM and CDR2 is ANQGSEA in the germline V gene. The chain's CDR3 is CSVSRDRNTEAFF. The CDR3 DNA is TGCAGCGTATCTCGGGACAGGAACACTGAAGCTTTCTTT.

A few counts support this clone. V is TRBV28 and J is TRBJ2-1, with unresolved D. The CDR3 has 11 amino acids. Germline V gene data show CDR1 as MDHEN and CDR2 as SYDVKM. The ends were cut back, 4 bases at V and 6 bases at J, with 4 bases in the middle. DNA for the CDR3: TGTGCCAGCAGTTCCCGCAATGAGCAGTTCTTC. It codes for CASSSRNEQFF.

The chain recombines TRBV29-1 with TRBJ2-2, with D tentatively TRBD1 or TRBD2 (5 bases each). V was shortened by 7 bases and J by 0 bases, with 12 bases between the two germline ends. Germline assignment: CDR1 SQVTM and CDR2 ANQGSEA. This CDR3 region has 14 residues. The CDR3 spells CSASRGPNTGELFF. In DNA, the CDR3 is TGCAGCGCCTCTCGGGGACCGAACACCGGGGAGCTGTTTTTT.

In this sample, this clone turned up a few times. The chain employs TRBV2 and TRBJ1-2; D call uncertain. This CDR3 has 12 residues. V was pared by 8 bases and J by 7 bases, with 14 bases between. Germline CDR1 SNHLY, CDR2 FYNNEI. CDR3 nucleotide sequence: TGTGCCAGCTCAGCTGACGGCATTGGCTACACCTTC. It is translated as CASSADGIGYTF.

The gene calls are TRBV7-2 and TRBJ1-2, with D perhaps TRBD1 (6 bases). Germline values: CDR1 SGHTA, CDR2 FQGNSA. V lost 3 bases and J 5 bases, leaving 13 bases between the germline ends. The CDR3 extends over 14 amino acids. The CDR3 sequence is CASSLGAGGYGYTF. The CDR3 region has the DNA TGTGCCAGCAGCTTGGGGGCAGGCGGGTATGGCTACACCTTC.

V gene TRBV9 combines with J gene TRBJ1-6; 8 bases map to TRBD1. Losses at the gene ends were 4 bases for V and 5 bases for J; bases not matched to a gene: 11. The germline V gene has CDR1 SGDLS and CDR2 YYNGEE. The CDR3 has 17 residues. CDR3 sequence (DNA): TGTGCCAGCAGCATCGAGGACAGGGTATACGATAATTCACCCCTCCACTTT. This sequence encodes CASSIEDRVYDNSPLHF.

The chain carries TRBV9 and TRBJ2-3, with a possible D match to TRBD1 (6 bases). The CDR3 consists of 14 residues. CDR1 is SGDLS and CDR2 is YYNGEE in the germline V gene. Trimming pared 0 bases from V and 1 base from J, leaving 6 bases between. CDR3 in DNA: TGTGCCAGCAGCGTAGAGGGGGGCACAGATACGCAGTATTTT. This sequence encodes CASSVEGGTDTQYF.

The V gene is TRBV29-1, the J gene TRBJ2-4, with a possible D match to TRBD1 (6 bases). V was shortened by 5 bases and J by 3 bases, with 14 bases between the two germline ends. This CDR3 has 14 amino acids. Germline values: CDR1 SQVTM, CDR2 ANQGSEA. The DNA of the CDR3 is TGCAGCGTTCGAACAGGGAACAACAAAAACATTCAGTACTTC. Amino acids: CSVRTGNNKNIQYF.

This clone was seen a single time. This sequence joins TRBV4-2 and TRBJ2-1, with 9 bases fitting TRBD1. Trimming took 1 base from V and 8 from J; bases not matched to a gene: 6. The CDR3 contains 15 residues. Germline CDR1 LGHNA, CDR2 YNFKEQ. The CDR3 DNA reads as TGTGCCAGCAGCCAAGTGGGACAGGGAGAGGATGAGCAGTTCTTC. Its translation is CASSQVGQGEDEQFF.

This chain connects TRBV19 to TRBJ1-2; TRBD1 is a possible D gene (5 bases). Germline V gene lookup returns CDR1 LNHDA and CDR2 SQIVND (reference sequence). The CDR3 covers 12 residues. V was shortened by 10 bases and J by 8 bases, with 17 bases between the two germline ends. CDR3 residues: CAIGGPWRGYTF. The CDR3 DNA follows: TGTGCCATCGGGGGACCCTGGAGAGGCTACACCTTC.

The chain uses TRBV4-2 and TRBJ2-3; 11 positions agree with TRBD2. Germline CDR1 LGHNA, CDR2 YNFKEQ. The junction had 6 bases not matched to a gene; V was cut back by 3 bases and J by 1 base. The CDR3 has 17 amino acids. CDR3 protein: CASSHSGTSGGTDTQYF. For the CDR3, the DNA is TGTGCCAGCAGCCACTCCGGGACTAGCGGTGGCACAGATACGCAGTATTTT.

For the CDR3, the DNA is TGTGCCAGCAATCGGGGACAGGGTGGTCCTGAGCAGTTCTTC. Protein product: CASNRGQGGPEQFF. J is TRBJ2-1 and V is TRBV6-5; 9 positions agree with TRBD1. The CDR3 is 14 residues long. Germline CDR1 MNHEY, CDR2 SVGAGI. V lost 7 bases to trimming and J lost 9 bases; unmatched junction nucleotides: 10.

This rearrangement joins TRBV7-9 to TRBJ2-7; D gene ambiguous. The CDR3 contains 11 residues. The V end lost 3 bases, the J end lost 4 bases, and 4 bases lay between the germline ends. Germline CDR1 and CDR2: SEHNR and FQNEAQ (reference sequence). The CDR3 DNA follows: TGTGCCAGCAGCTTCACATACGAGCAGTACTTC. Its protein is CASSFTYEQYF.

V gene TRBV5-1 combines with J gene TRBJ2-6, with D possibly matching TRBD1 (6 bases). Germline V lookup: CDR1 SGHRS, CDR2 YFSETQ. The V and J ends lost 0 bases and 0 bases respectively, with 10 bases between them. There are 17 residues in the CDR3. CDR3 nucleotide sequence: TGCGCCAGCAGCTTGGACAGGGTACTCTCTGGGGCCAACGTCCTGACTTTC. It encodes CASSLDRVLSGANVLTF.

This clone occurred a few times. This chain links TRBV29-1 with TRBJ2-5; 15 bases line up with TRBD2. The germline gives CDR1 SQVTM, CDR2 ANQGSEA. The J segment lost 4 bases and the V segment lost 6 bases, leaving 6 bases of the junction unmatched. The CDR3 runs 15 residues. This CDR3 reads CSVVGLAGGRETQYF. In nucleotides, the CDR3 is TGCAGCGTCGTCGGACTAGCGGGGGGGCGAGAGACCCAGTACTTC. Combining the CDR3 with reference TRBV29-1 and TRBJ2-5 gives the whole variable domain SAVISQKPSRDICQRGTSLTIQCQVDSQVTMMFWYRQQPGQSLTLIATANQGSEATYESGFVIDKFPISRPNLTFSTLTVSNMSPEDSSIYLCSVVGLAGGRETQYFGPGTRLLVL.

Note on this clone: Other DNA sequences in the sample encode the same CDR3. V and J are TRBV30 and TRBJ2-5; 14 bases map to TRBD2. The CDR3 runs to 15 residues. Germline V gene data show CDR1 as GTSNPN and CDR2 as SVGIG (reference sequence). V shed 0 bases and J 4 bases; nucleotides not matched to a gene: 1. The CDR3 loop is CAWSVTSGGAETQYF. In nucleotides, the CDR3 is TGTGCCTGGAGTGTGACTAGCGGGGGGGCAGAGACCCAGTACTTC.

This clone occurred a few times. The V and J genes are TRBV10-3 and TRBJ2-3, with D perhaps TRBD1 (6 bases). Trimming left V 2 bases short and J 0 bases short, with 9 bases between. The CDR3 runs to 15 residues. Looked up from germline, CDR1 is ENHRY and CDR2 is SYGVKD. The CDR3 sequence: CAISEPDSSTDTQYF. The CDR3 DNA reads TGTGCCATCAGTGAGCCGGACAGCAGCACAGATACGCAGTATTTT.

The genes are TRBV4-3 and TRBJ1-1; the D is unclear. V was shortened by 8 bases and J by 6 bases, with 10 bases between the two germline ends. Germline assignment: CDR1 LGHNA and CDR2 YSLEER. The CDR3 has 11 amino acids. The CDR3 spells CASRGLAEAFF. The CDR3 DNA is TGCGCCAGCCGGGGTTTGGCTGAAGCTTTCTTT.

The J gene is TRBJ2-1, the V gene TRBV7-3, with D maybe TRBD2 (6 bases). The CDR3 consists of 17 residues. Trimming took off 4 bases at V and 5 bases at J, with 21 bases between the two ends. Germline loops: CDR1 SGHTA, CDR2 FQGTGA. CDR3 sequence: CASSSQTSGVMNNEQFF. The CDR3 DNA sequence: TGTGCCAGCAGCTCCCAAACTTCGGGGGTAATGAACAATGAGCAGTTCTTC.

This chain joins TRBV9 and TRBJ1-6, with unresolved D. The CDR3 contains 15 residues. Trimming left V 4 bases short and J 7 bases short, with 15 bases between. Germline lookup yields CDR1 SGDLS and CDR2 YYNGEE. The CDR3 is CASSSGLPGNSPLHF. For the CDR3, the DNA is TGTGCCAGCAGCTCCGGACTGCCGGGGAATTCACCCCTCCACTTT.

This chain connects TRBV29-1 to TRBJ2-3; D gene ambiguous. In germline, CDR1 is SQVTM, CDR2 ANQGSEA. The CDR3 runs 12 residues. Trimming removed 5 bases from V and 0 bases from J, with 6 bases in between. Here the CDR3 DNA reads TGCAGCGTTCTACAGAGCACAGATACGCAGTATTTT. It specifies CSVLQSTDTQYF.

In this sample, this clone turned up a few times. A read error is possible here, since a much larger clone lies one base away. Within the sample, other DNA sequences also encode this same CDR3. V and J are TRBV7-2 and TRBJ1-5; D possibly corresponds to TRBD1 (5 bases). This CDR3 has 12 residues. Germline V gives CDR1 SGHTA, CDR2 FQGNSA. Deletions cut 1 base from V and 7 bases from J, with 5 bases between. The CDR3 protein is CASSLEGQPQHF. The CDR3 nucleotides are TGTGCCAGCAGCTTAGAGGGGCAGCCCCAGCATTTT.

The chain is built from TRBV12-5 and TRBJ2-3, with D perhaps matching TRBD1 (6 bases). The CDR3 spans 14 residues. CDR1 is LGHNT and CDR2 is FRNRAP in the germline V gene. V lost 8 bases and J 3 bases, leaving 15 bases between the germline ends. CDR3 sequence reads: CASSGRGFTDTQYF. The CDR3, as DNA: TGTGCTAGTTCCGGCAGGGGCTTTACAGATACGCAGTATTTT.

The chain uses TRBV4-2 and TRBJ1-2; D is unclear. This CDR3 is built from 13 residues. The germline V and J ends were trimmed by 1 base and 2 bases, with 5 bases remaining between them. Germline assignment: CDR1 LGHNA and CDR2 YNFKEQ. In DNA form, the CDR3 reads TGTGCCAGCAGCCAAGGGATAAACTATGGCTACACCTTC. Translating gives CASSQGINYGYTF.

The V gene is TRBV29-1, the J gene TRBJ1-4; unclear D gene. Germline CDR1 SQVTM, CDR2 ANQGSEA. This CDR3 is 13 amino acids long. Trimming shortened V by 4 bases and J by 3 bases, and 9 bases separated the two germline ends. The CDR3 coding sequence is TGCAGCGTTGGCCTTACCCCTAATGAAAAACTGTTTTTT. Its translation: CSVGLTPNEKLFF.

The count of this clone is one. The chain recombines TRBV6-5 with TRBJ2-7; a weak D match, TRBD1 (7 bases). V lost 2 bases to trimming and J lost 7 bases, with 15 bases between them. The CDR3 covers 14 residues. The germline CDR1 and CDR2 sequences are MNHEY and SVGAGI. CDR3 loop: CASSYGGTAVEQYF. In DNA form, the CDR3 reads TGTGCCAGCAGTTACGGAGGGACAGCCGTGGAGCAGTACTTC.